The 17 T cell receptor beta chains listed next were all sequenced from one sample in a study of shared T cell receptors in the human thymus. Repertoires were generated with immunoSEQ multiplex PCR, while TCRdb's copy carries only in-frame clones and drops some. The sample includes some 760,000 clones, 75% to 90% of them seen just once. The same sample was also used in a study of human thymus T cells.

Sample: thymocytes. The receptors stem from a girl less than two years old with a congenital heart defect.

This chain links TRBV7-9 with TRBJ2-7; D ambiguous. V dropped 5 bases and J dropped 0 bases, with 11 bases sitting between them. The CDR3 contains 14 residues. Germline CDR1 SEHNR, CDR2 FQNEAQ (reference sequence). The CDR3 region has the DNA TGTGCCAGCAGCCGTTCGACTCGCTCCTACGAGCAGTACTTC. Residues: CASSRSTRSYEQYF.

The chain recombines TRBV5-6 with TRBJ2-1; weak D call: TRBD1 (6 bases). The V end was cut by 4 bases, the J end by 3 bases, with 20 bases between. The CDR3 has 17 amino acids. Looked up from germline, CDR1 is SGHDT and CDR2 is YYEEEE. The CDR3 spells CASSGHPPGHLYNEQFF. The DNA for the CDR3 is TGTGCCAGCAGCGGCCACCCCCCGGGACACCTCTACAATGAGCAGTTCTTC.

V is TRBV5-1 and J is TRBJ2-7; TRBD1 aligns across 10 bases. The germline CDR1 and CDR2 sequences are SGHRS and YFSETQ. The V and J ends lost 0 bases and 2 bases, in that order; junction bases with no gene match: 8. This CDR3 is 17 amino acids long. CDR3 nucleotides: TGCGCCAGCAGCTTGGTCCCGCCGGGACAGGGGCCCTACGAGCAGTACTTC. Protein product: CASSLVPPGQGPYEQYF.

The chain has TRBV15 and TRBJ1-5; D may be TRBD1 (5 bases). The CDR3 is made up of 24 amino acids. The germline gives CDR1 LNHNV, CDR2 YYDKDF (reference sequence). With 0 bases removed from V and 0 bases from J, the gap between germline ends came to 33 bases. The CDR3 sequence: CATSRDRLQGSGERLVYSNQPQHF. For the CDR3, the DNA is TGTGCCACCAGCAGAGATCGGCTGCAGGGTAGCGGAGAACGACTCGTTTATAGCAATCAGCCCCAGCATTTT.

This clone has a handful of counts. The CDR3: CASSQDGGTEAFF. The CDR3 DNA reads TGCGCCAGCAGCCAAGATGGCGGGACCGAAGCTTTCTTT. The V gene is TRBV4-1, the J gene TRBJ1-1; D is perhaps TRBD1 (5 bases). This CDR3 region has 13 residues. V gave up 0 bases and J gave up 8 bases, with 10 bases separating them. Germline CDR1 and CDR2: MGHRA and YSYEKL.

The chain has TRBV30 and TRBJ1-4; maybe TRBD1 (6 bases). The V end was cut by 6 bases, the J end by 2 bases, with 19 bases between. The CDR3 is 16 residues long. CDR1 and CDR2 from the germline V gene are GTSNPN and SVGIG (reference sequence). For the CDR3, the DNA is TGTGCCTGTACCATAAGGGGCGGGGGCACTAATGAAAAACTGTTTTTT. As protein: CACTIRGGGTNEKLFF.

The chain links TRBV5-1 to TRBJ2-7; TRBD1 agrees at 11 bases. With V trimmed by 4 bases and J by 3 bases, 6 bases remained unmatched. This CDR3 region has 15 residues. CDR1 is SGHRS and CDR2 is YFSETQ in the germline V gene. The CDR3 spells CASSPAGTGGYEQYF. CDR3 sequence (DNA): TGCGCCAGCAGCCCCGCGGGGACAGGGGGCTACGAGCAGTACTTC.

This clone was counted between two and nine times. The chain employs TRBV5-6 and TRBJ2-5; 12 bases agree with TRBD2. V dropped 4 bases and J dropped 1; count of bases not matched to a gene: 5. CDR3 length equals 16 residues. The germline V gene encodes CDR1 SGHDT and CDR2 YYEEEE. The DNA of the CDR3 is TGTGCCAGCAGCGCCTGGACTAGCGGGATCCAAGAGACCCAGTACTTC. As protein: CASSAWTSGIQETQYF.

CDR3 coding DNA: TGCAGCGTTGACCAGGGGCCCCAAGAGACCCAGTACTTC. This translates into CSVDQGPQETQYF. V gene TRBV29-1 combines with J gene TRBJ2-5; tentatively, D is TRBD1 (6 bases). Trimming took 3 bases from V and 1 from J, leaving 9 bases between them. Germline V CDR1 and CDR2: SQVTM, ANQGSEA. This CDR3 has 13 amino acids.

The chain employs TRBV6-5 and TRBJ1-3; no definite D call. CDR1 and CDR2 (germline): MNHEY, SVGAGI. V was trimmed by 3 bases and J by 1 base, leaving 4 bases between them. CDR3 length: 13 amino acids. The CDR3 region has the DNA TGTGCCAGCAGTTATCTTTCTGGAAACACCATATATTTT. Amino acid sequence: CASSYLSGNTIYF.

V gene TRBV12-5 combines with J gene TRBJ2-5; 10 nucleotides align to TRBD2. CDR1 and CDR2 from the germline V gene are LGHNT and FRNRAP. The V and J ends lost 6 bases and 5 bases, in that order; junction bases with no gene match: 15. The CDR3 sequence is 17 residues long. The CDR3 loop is CASGYNRASGGRETQYF. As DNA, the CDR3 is TGTGCTAGTGGCTACAACCGGGCTAGCGGGGGTCGGGAGACCCAGTACTTC.

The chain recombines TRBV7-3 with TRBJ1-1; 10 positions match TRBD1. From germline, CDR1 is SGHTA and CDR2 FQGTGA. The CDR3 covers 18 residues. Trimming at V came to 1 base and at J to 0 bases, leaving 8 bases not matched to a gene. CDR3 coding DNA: TGTGCCAGCAGCTTAAGGGAGGGACAGGGGACTATGAACACTGAAGCTTTCTTT. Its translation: CASSLREGQGTMNTEAFF. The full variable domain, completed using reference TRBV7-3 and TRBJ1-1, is GAGVSQTPSNKVTEKGKYVELRCDPISGHTALYWYRQSLGQGPEFLIYFQGTGAADDSGLPNDRFFAVRPEGSVSTLKIQRTERGDSAVYLCASSLREGQGTMNTEAFFGQGTRLTVV.

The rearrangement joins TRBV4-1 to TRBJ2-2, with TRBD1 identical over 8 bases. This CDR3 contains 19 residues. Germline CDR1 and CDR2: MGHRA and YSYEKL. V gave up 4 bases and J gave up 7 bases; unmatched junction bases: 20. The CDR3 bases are TGCGCCAGCAGCCCAGATGACAGGGGTCCCCTAGAGATGGACGGGGAGCTGTTTTTT. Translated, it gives CASSPDDRGPLEMDGELFF.

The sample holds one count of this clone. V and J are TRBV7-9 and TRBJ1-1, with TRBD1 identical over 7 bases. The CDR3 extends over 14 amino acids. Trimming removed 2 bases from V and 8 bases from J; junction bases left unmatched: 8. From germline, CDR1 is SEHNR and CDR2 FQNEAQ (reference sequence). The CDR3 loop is CASSLTLDRNEAFF. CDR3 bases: TGTGCCAGCAGCTTAACCCTGGACAGGAACGAAGCTTTCTTT.

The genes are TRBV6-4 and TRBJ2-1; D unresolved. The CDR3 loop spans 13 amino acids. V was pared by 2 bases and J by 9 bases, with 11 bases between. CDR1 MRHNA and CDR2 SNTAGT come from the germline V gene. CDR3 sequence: CASSDLRWSEQFF. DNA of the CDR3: TGTGCCAGCAGTGACCTACGCTGGAGTGAGCAGTTCTTC.

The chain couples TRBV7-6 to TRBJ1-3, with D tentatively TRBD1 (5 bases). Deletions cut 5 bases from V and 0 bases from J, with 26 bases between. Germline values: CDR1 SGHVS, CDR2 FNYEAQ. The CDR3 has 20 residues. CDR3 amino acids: CASSQARLWQGSFSGNTIYF. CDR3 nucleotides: TGTGCCAGCAGCCAGGCCCGTCTTTGGCAGGGTAGCTTCTCTGGAAACACCATATATTTT. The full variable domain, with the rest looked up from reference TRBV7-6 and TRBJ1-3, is GAGVSQSPRYKVTKRGQDVALRCDPISGHVSLYWYRQALGQGPEFLTYFNYEAQQDKSGLPNDRFSAERPEGSISTLTIQRTEQRDSAMYRCASSQARLWQGSFSGNTIYFGEGSWLTVV.

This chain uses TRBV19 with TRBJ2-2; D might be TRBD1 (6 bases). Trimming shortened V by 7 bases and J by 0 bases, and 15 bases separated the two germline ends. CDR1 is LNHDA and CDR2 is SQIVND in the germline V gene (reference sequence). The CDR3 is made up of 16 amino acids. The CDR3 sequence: CASTPTRTANTGELFF. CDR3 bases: TGTGCCAGTACTCCCACCCGGACAGCGAACACCGGGGAGCTGTTTTTT.